These 3 T cell receptor beta chains were all obtained from the same sample, sequenced in a study of blood T cell repertoires in COVID-19. Sequenced by immunoSEQ multiplex PCR; TCRdb stores in-frame clones only, minus some. Among about 190,000 clones, approximately 84% were seen once, and the ten largest hold 2.5% to 3.5%. What was sequenced was PBMCs or T cells enriched from blood (not recorded which). The receptor source for this set is a woman in her 30s who had recovered from COVID-19.

This clone was seen more than once but under ten times. V is TRBV14 and J is TRBJ2-2; the match to TRBD2 covers 8 bases. The CDR3 is made up of 17 amino acids. V shed 1 base and J 1 base; nucleotides not matched to a gene: 5. CDR1 and CDR2 from the germline V gene are SGHDN and FVKESK. The CDR3 region is CASSQVRLAGNTGELFF. The DNA for the CDR3 is TGTGCCAGCAGCCAAGTAAGGCTAGCGGGGAACACCGGGGAGCTGTTTTTT.

The rearrangement joins TRBV30 to TRBJ1-2, with D possibly matching TRBD1 (5 bases). Looked up from germline, CDR1 is GTSNPN and CDR2 is SVGIG (reference sequence). V lost 3 bases, J lost 8 bases, and 16 bases lay in between. The CDR3 contains 13 residues. CDR3 coding DNA: TGTGCCTGGAGCCCAGGGCGGGGCTGGGGCTACACCTTC. The encoded protein is CAWSPGRGWGYTF.

The gene calls are TRBV3-1 (or the pseudogene TRBV3-2) and TRBJ2-2; D is perhaps TRBD1 (6 bases). V was trimmed by 0 bases and J by 4 bases, leaving 18 bases between them. This CDR3 region has 18 residues. Germline CDR1 LGHDT, CDR2 YNNKEL (reference sequence). DNA for the CDR3: TGTGCCAGCAGCCAAGAGCAGGGGAAGGGTTATGCCACCGGGGAGCTGTTTTTT. Protein: CASSQEQGKGYATGELFF.